Listed below are T cell receptor beta chains from one sample, sequenced in a study of T cells in Graves' hyperthyroidism and ophthalmopathy. One entry per CDR3 protein, called by TCRdb with MiXCR from the multiplex PCR reads. The sample has approximately 590,000 distinct CDR3 sequences, around 14% seen once; the top ten hold approximately 7.4%. The sequencing input was blood. The receptor source for this set is a woman aged 25 to 39 with Graves' hyperthyroidism. CDR3s include the opening cysteine and the closing phenylalanine or tryptophan. Each record gives: D gene, V gene, J gene, clone size, CDR3 DNA, CDR3 protein. D genes are given only for firm matches. Some rows mark clone size as missing; the rest say once, few, many or name a class of expanded clone.

D gene: TRBD2
V gene: TRBV20-1
J gene: TRBJ2-7
clone size: few
CDR3 DNA: TGCAGTGCTCCCCGACGCTCGGGGGAGACTAGCGGGAGGTACGAGCAGTACTTC
CDR3 protein: CSAPRRSGETSGRYEQYF

D gene: -
V gene: TRBV2
J gene: TRBJ2-4
clone size: many
CDR3 DNA: TGTGCCAGCACCGACGGTACAGCCAAAAACATTCAGTACTTC
CDR3 protein: CASTDGTAKNIQYF

D gene: TRBD1
V gene: TRBV6-5
J gene: TRBJ2-7
clone size: few
CDR3 DNA: TGTGCCAGCAGTTACGCCCAAGGGGCTCGGACAGGGAACTACGAGCAGTACTTC
CDR3 protein: CASSYAQGARTGNYEQYF

D gene: TRBD1
V gene: TRBV4-1
J gene: TRBJ2-1
clone size: -
CDR3 DNA: TGCGCCAGCAGCCAAGGACAGGGGCCCTACAATGAGCAGTTCTTC
CDR3 protein: CASSQGQGPYNEQFF

D gene: -
V gene: TRBV13
J gene: TRBJ2-7
clone size: -
CDR3 DNA: TGTGCCAGCAGCTTCCAGGACGAGTACTACGAGCAGTACTTC
CDR3 protein: CASSFQDEYYEQYF

D gene: -
V gene: TRBV29-1
J gene: TRBJ1-5
clone size: -
CDR3 DNA: TGCAGCGTGCAGGGAGGGGGCAATCAGCCCCAGCATTTT
CDR3 protein: CSVQGGGNQPQHF

D gene: -
V gene: TRBV2
J gene: TRBJ1-5
clone size: few
CDR3 DNA: TGTGCCAGCAGTGAAATTCGGGAGAACCCCCAGCATTTT
CDR3 protein: CASSEIRENPQHF

D gene: -
V gene: TRBV7-3
J gene: TRBJ2-2
clone size: -
CDR3 DNA: TGTGCCAGCAGCTTCGAGGGGCTCGGGGAGCTGTTTTTT
CDR3 protein: CASSFEGLGELFF

D gene: -
V gene: TRBV9
J gene: TRBJ1-1
clone size: many
CDR3 DNA: TGTGCCAGCAGCGTAGATTGGGCAGGCGACACTGAAGCTTTCTTT
CDR3 protein: CASSVDWAGDTEAFF

D gene: -
V gene: TRBV7-9
J gene: TRBJ1-5
clone size: few
CDR3 DNA: TGTGCCAGCAGCTTAAGCGGGACATCTACCCGGGCGCAGCCCCAGCATTTT
CDR3 protein: CASSLSGTSTRAQPQHF

D gene: -
V gene: TRBV20-1
J gene: TRBJ2-7
clone size: -
CDR3 DNA: TGCGGTGCTAGAGATCGATCCGGTAGCTCCTACGAGCAGTACTTC
CDR3 protein: CGARDRSGSSYEQYF